The 2 T cell receptor beta chains listed next were all sequenced from one sample in a study of identifying expanded T cells in peripheral blood (dated by TCRdb to the late 2010s). Preparation of the library involved the immunoSEQ multiplex PCR assay. What TCRdb holds here is the immuneACCESS table cut down to in-frame rearrangements. Part of the clones is not present; checked against another copy, under half of the missing clones reflect an unresolved V gene, and the others are unexplained. The sample table holds 100,000 to 150,000 clones, of which 75% to 90% were seen once. Around 8.2% of the sample is taken by the ten largest. Sequencing was done on a sample of blood. These receptors were obtained from a person aged 18 to 70 in good health.

The rearrangement joins TRBV7-3 to TRBJ2-1; TRBD1 matches at 9 bases. The CDR3 runs to 13 residues. CDR1 and CDR2 (germline): SGHTA, FQGTGA. V gave up 5 bases and J gave up 9 bases; unmatched junction bases: 5. CDR3 amino acids: CASSRDRGVEQFF. CDR3 coding DNA: TGTGCCAGCAGCCGTGACAGGGGGGTTGAGCAGTTCTTC.

V usage is TRBV19 and J usage is TRBJ1-3; D not resolved. Per germline, CDR1 LNHDA and CDR2 SQIVND (reference sequence). There are 15 residues in the CDR3. With 6 bases removed from V and 4 bases from J, the gap between germline ends came to 16 bases. The CDR3: CASRWTLTGGNTIYF. CDR3 DNA: TGTGCCAGTAGGTGGACTCTTACGGGCGGAAACACCATATATTTT.